Each of the 24 T cell receptor beta chains below was sequenced from the same sample in a study of T cell changes during pregnancy in multiple sclerosis. Using immunoSEQ multiplex PCR, the repertoire was profiled, and TCRdb retains in-frame clones only, with some absent. The sample comprises 130,000 or so clones, approximately 96% of which are singletons, and around 0.4% rests with the top ten. The sequenced sample was peripheral blood, obtained after pregnancy. The receptor set was obtained from a female donor with multiple sclerosis, enrolled in a pregnancy study.

The V call is TRBV27, the J call TRBJ2-7; 9 positions match TRBD2. Germline loops: CDR1 MNHEY, CDR2 SMNVEV (reference sequence). V lost 8 bases, J lost 2 bases, and 4 bases stayed unmatched. The CDR3 contains 13 residues. CDR3 sequence: CASGTSGPYEQYF. CDR3 DNA sequence: TGTGCCAGCGGAACTAGCGGGCCCTACGAGCAGTACTTC.

J is TRBJ2-1 and V is TRBV5-1; 7 bases align to TRBD2. This CDR3 is 17 amino acids long. Germline V gives CDR1 SGHRS, CDR2 YFSETQ. Germline trimming cut 0 bases from V and 3 bases from J; bases unmatched to any gene: 9. The CDR3 bases are TGCGCCAGCAGCTTGGCCAGGGTAGCTAGCGGCTACAATGAGCAGTTCTTC. Its protein product is CASSLARVASGYNEQFF.

This clone was seen just once. This rearrangement joins TRBV28 to TRBJ2-7, with D tentatively TRBD2 (6 bases). The CDR3 extends over 15 amino acids. Germline V gene data show CDR1 as MDHEN and CDR2 as SYDVKM. Trimming cost V 5 bases and J 6 bases, with 20 bases left between them. The CDR3 sequence is CASSLTSGPVVEQYF. Here the CDR3 DNA reads TGTGCCAGCAGTCTGACTAGTGGCCCTGTCGTCGAGCAGTACTTC. The variable domain in full, completed from reference TRBV28 and TRBJ2-7, reads DVKVTQSSRYLVKRTGEKVFLECVQDMDHENMFWYRQDPGLGLRLIYFSYDVKMKEKGDIPEGYSVSREKKERFSLILESASTNQTSMYLCASSLTSGPVVEQYFGPGTRLTVT.

The chain couples TRBV7-2 to TRBJ2-1; TRBD2 matches at 12 bases. The germline V gene has CDR1 SGHTA and CDR2 FQGNSA. The CDR3 covers 15 residues. V shed 8 bases and J 2 bases; nucleotides not matched to a gene: 4. The CDR3 region has the DNA TGTGCCAGCCTAGCGGGAGGGAGTCCCTACAATGAGCAGTTCTTC. Translating gives CASLAGGSPYNEQFF.

This clone was observed once. The CDR3 region has the DNA TGTGCCAGCACCCCACAGGGGGGCACCTACACCTTC. Translating it yields CASTPQGGTYTF. The rearrangement uses TRBV27 and TRBJ1-2; 8 bases align to TRBD1. Per the germline V gene, CDR1 is MNHEY and CDR2 is SMNVEV (reference sequence). Unmatched junction bases numbered 8, after V lost 7 bases and J lost 10 bases. The CDR3 covers 12 residues.

This clone was detected once. This chain uses TRBV10-3 with TRBJ2-2, with 13 bases that match TRBD2. The length of the CDR3 is 16 residues. Looked up from germline, CDR1 is ENHRY and CDR2 is SYGVKD. V was clipped by 6 bases and J by 0 bases; unmatched bases: 1. The CDR3, as DNA: TGTGCCATCAGGGGGACTAGCGGGGCGAACACCGGGGAGCTGTTTTTT. It specifies CAIRGTSGANTGELFF.

This chain uses TRBV11-2 with TRBJ1-6; 9 bases align to TRBD1. This CDR3 contains 15 residues. V was pared by 5 bases and J by 7 bases, with 6 bases of the junction left unmatched. Germline V gene sequence: CDR1 SGHAT, CDR2 FQNNGV. CDR3 in DNA: TGTGCCAGCAGCCTCCGGGACAGGGTCAATTCACCCCTCCACTTT. Translation: CASSLRDRVNSPLHF. Using reference TRBV11-2 and TRBJ1-6 for the parts outside the CDR3, the full variable domain is EAGVAQSPRYKIIEKRQSVAFWCNPISGHATLYWYQQILGQGPKLLIQFQNNGVVDDSQLPKDRFSAERLKGVDSTLKIQPAKLEDSAVYLCASSLRDRVNSPLHFGNGTRLTVT.

The chain recombines TRBV9 with TRBJ1-1; D is unclear. Germline loops: CDR1 SGDLS, CDR2 YYNGEE. The V end was cut by 0 bases, the J end by 1 base, with 10 bases between. The CDR3 length is 15 residues. In DNA, the CDR3 is TGTGCCAGCAGCGTAGACGGGTTGACGAACACTGAAGCTTTCTTT. Translated: CASSVDGLTNTEAFF.

The genes are TRBV30 and TRBJ1-2; D may be TRBD1 (5 bases). The germline V gene encodes CDR1 GTSNPN and CDR2 SVGIG (reference sequence). Trimming stripped 1 base from V and 2 bases from J, with 14 bases between. This CDR3 contains 15 residues. The CDR3 DNA follows: TGTGCCTGGAGTGGAGGGAGGGGTGGGAACTATGGCTACACCTTC. Amino acids: CAWSGGRGGNYGYTF. The full variable domain, completed using reference TRBV30 and TRBJ1-2, is SQTIHQWPATLVQPVGSPLSLECTVEGTSNPNLYWYRQAAGRGLQLLFYSVGIGQISSEVPQNLSASRPQDRQFILSSKKLLLSDSGFYLCAWSGGRGGNYGYTFGSGTRLTVV.

V is TRBV9 and J is TRBJ2-5; D ambiguous. V was cut by 0 bases and J by 1 base, with 7 bases left in between. CDR1 SGDLS and CDR2 YYNGEE come from the germline V gene. The CDR3 sequence is 14 residues long. The chain's CDR3 is CASSVEESQETQYF. As DNA, the CDR3 is TGTGCCAGCAGCGTAGAGGAGAGCCAAGAGACCCAGTACTTC.

CDR3 region: CASSWQSGRGAGELFF. CDR3 sequence (DNA): TGTGCCAGCAGCTGGCAGAGCGGGAGGGGGGCCGGGGAGCTGTTTTTT. The J gene is TRBJ2-2, the V gene TRBV11-2; 10 bases are a match to TRBD2. The CDR3 runs to 16 residues. V lost 4 bases to trimming and J lost 6 bases; unmatched junction nucleotides: 8. The germline CDR1 and CDR2 sequences are SGHAT and FQNNGV.

This chain links TRBV28 with TRBJ1-4; 11 bases fit TRBD1. V was pared by 3 bases and J by 8 bases, with 8 bases of the junction left unmatched. Germline CDR1 and CDR2: MDHEN and SYDVKM. The CDR3 covers 16 residues. The CDR3 region has the DNA TGTGCCAGCAGTTTGGTGCAAGGGACAGGGGGGGAAAAACTGTTTTTT. Translated: CASSLVQGTGGEKLFF.

This chain uses TRBV28 with TRBJ2-7, with 8 bases matching TRBD2. CDR3 length: 15 residues. V gave up 10 bases and J gave up 1 base; unmatched junction bases: 12. CDR1 is MDHEN, CDR2 SYDVKM, per germline. This chain's CDR3 is CATHSAGVGSYEQYF. CDR3 coding DNA: TGTGCCACCCATTCAGCGGGAGTCGGTTCCTACGAGCAGTACTTC.

V is TRBV5-1 and J is TRBJ2-7, with D perhaps matching TRBD2 (5 bases). The CDR3 extends over 13 amino acids. Germline V CDR1 and CDR2: SGHRS, YFSETQ. The V end lost 2 bases, the J end lost 4 bases, and 10 bases lay between the germline ends. DNA of the CDR3: TGCGCCAGCAGCTTCCATTGGGAGTACGAGCAGTACTTC. It translates to CASSFHWEYEQYF.

The chain carries TRBV7-8 and TRBJ2-1; no clear D gene. Germline CDR1 is SGHVS and CDR2 is FQNEAQ. V was shortened by 2 bases and J by 1 base, with 15 bases between the two germline ends. The CDR3 is 17 amino acids. CDR3 DNA sequence: TGTGCCAGCAGCTTATGGGCAGGTCGTACTTCCTACAATGAGCAGTTCTTC. It yields the protein CASSLWAGRTSYNEQFF.

The rearrangement uses TRBV18 and TRBJ2-7; D is possibly TRBD1 (5 bases). Germline CDR1 KGHSH, CDR2 LQKENI. CDR3 size: 12 residues. With 3 bases removed from V and 6 bases from J, the gap between germline ends came to 9 bases. The CDR3 nucleotides are TGTGCCAGCTCACCGACAGCTCTCGAGCAGTACTTC. The encoded protein is CASSPTALEQYF.

The V call is TRBV7-2, the J call TRBJ2-7, with 8 bases that match TRBD1. This CDR3 comprises 17 residues. Germline assignment: CDR1 SGHTA and CDR2 FQGNSA. Trimming at V came to 5 bases and at J to 1 base, leaving 13 bases not matched to a gene. CDR3 coding DNA: TGTGCCAGCAGCCCCTACCTGGACAGGGTTTTTTCCTACGAGCAGTACTTC. This translates into CASSPYLDRVFSYEQYF.

V is TRBV11-3 and J is TRBJ2-2; maybe TRBD1 (6 bases). The CDR3 is 16 amino acids. With 0 bases removed from V and 3 bases from J, the gap between germline ends came to 11 bases. In germline, CDR1 is SGHNT, CDR2 YENEEA. The CDR3 DNA sequence: TGTGCCAGCAGCTTAGATATGGGGGCCTACACCGGGGAGCTGTTTTTT. Translating it yields CASSLDMGAYTGELFF.

The rearrangement joins TRBV5-4 to TRBJ2-1; 9 bases agree with TRBD2. J was trimmed by 6 bases and V by 0 bases; bases with no gene match: 13. Germline V CDR1 and CDR2: SGHNT, YYREEE (reference sequence). The CDR3 runs to 18 residues. The CDR3 DNA sequence: TGTGCCAGCAGCTTGGATGCCGCCCCGGGACTAGCCTCCAATGAGCAGTTCTTC. Protein product: CASSLDAAPGLASNEQFF.

The rearrangement uses TRBV5-1 and TRBJ2-1; the match to TRBD2 covers 16 bases. J was trimmed by 9 bases and V by 4 bases; bases with no gene match: 10. The CDR3 runs 17 residues. Per the germline V gene, CDR1 is SGHRS and CDR2 is YFSETQ. Written as DNA, the CDR3 is TGCGCCAGCAGCAACCTCGGGACTAGCGGGAGGGCCGGTGAGCAGTTCTTC. Its translation: CASSNLGTSGRAGEQFF.

The gene calls are TRBV11-3 and TRBJ2-1; possibly TRBD1 for D (6 bases). From germline, CDR1 is SGHNT and CDR2 YENEEA. The CDR3 is 14 amino acids. Trimming took off 5 bases at V and 5 bases at J, with 13 bases between the two ends. The CDR3 DNA follows: TGTGCCAGCAGCCATATGGACAGAGACAATGAGCAGTTCTTC. Translating it yields CASSHMDRDNEQFF.

V gene TRBV5-4 combines with J gene TRBJ2-1, with unresolved D. V was shortened by 1 base and J by 5 bases, with 7 bases between the two germline ends. This CDR3 has 13 residues. Looked up from germline, CDR1 is SGHNT and CDR2 is YYREEE (reference sequence). CDR3 amino acids: CASSLIQNNEQFF. The CDR3 nucleotides are TGTGCCAGCAGCTTGATCCAGAACAATGAGCAGTTCTTC. The full variable domain, completed using reference TRBV5-4 and TRBJ2-1, is ETGVTQSPTHLIKTRGQQVTLRCSSQSGHNTVSWYQQALGQGPQFIFQYYREEENGRGNFPPRFSGLQFPNYSSELNVNALELDDSALYLCASSLIQNNEQFFGPGTRLTVL.

This clone was picked up one time. The V gene is TRBV29-1, the J gene TRBJ1-1; D gene unclear. In germline, CDR1 is SQVTM, CDR2 ANQGSEA. This CDR3 comprises 13 residues. The V end lost 6 bases, the J end lost 0 bases, and 11 bases lay between the germline ends. The CDR3 nucleotides read TGCAGCGTCCTGCGCGGGCTGAACACTGAAGCTTTCTTT. Its protein is CSVLRGLNTEAFF.

This sequence joins TRBV9 and TRBJ2-2; D may be TRBD1 (5 bases). The ends were cut back, 2 bases at V and 6 bases at J, with 17 bases in the middle. Germline V CDR1 and CDR2: SGDLS, YYNGEE. The CDR3 consists of 16 residues. CDR3 bases: TGTGCCAGCAGCGTCCCGGACAAGGGCCGCCCCGGGGAGCTGTTTTTT. Translating it yields CASSVPDKGRPGELFF.